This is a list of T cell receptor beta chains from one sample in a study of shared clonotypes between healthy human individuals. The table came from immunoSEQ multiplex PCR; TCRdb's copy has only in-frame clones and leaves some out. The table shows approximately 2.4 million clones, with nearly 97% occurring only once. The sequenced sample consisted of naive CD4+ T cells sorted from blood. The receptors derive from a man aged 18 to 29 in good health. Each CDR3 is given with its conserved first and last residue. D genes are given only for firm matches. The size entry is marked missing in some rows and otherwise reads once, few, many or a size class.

CDR3 protein: CASKTGGTYNEQFF
CDR3 DNA: TGTGCCAGTAAAACAGGGGGGACCTACAATGAGCAGTTCTTC
D gene: TRBD1
J gene: TRBJ2-1
V gene: TRBV19
clone size: -

CDR3 protein: CASSQLTGINEKLFF
CDR3 DNA: TGCGCCAGCAGCCAGCTGACAGGGATAAATGAAAAACTGTTTTTT
D gene: TRBD1
J gene: TRBJ1-4
V gene: TRBV4-1
clone size: -

CDR3 protein: CASSVSVDTQYF
CDR3 DNA: TGCGCCAGCAGTGTTAGCGTGGATACGCAGTATTTT
D gene: -
J gene: TRBJ2-3
V gene: TRBV10-1
clone size: -

CDR3 protein: CAWGGTGDYEQYF
CDR3 DNA: TGTGCCTGGGGGGGGACAGGCGACTACGAGCAGTACTTC
D gene: TRBD1
J gene: TRBJ2-7
V gene: TRBV30
clone size: -

CDR3 protein: CASSLWTEDTQYF
CDR3 DNA: TGCGCCAGCAGCTTGTGGACGGAAGATACGCAGTATTTT
D gene: -
J gene: TRBJ2-3
V gene: TRBV5-1
clone size: -

CDR3 protein: CAISGTTQSSYNEQFF
CDR3 DNA: TGTGCCATCAGTGGGACTACCCAGAGCTCCTACAATGAGCAGTTCTTC
D gene: -
J gene: TRBJ2-1
V gene: TRBV10-3
clone size: -

CDR3 protein: CASSRDRSSSGNTIYF
CDR3 DNA: TGTGCCAGCAGCCGGGACAGATCTAGCTCTGGAAACACCATATATTTT
D gene: TRBD1
J gene: TRBJ1-3
V gene: TRBV2
clone size: -

CDR3 protein: CASSFGQGQPQHF
CDR3 DNA: TGTGCCAGCAGCTTCGGTCAGGGGCAGCCCCAGCATTTT
D gene: -
J gene: TRBJ1-5
V gene: TRBV7-6
clone size: -

CDR3 protein: CASSPRTGQETQYF
CDR3 DNA: TGCGCCAGCAGCCCTAGGACAGGCCAAGAGACCCAGTACTTC
D gene: TRBD1
J gene: TRBJ2-5
V gene: TRBV5-1
clone size: -

CDR3 protein: CASSPRDPSYTQYF
CDR3 DNA: TGTGCCAGCAGTCCCAGGGACCCTTCCTATACGCAGTATTTT
D gene: -
J gene: TRBJ2-3
V gene: TRBV6-1
clone size: -

CDR3 protein: CASSFDYRDGGYTF
CDR3 DNA: TGCGCCAGCAGCTTTGATTACAGGGACGGGGGCTACACCTTC
D gene: -
J gene: TRBJ1-2
V gene: TRBV5-1
clone size: -

CDR3 protein: CASSSGTGGASETQYF
CDR3 DNA: TGTGCCAGCAGTTCCGGGACAGGGGGCGCGTCAGAGACCCAGTACTTC
D gene: TRBD1
J gene: TRBJ2-5
V gene: TRBV2
clone size: once

CDR3 protein: CASSRDRIAGGYNEQFF
CDR3 DNA: TGTGCCAGCAGTCGGGACAGAATAGCGGGAGGATACAATGAGCAGTTCTTC
D gene: TRBD2
J gene: TRBJ2-1
V gene: TRBV27
clone size: -

CDR3 protein: CASSEPGSGYTF
CDR3 DNA: TGTGCCAGCAGTGAACCGGGTAGTGGCTACACCTTC
D gene: -
J gene: TRBJ1-2
V gene: TRBV6-1
clone size: -

CDR3 protein: CASREGTRGDTQYF
CDR3 DNA: TGTGCCAGCAGGGAGGGGACTAGAGGAGATACGCAGTATTTT
D gene: TRBD2
J gene: TRBJ2-3
V gene: TRBV6-5
clone size: once

CDR3 protein: CATHRATNEKLFF
CDR3 DNA: TGTGCCACACACAGGGCGACTAATGAAAAACTGTTTTTT
D gene: -
J gene: TRBJ1-4
V gene: TRBV10-3
clone size: -

CDR3 protein: CGASQRWTENPYEQYF
CDR3 DNA: TGTGGAGCCTCCCAAAGGTGGACAGAAAATCCCTACGAGCAGTACTTC
D gene: -
J gene: TRBJ2-7
V gene: TRBV19
clone size: -

CDR3 protein: CASSTDRGYGYTF
CDR3 DNA: TGTGCCAGCAGCACGGACAGGGGCTATGGCTACACCTTC
D gene: TRBD1
J gene: TRBJ1-2
V gene: TRBV5-4
clone size: once

CDR3 protein: CASSLASRSYGPQHF
CDR3 DNA: TGTGCCAGCAGCTTAGCCTCCAGGTCCTACGGGCCCCAGCATTTT
D gene: -
J gene: TRBJ1-5
V gene: TRBV7-8
clone size: -

CDR3 protein: CASSFGRAFYGYTF
CDR3 DNA: TGTGCCAGCAGTTTCGGCAGGGCCTTCTATGGCTACACCTTC
D gene: -
J gene: TRBJ1-2
V gene: TRBV28
clone size: -

CDR3 protein: CASSSTGAGNNEQFF
CDR3 DNA: TGCGCCAGCAGCTCAACAGGGGCGGGGAACAATGAGCAGTTCTTC
D gene: -
J gene: TRBJ2-1
V gene: TRBV5-1
clone size: -

CDR3 protein: CASSLWDSGRAFF
CDR3 DNA: TGTGCCAGCAGTTTATGGGACAGCGGACGAGCTTTCTTT
D gene: TRBD1
J gene: TRBJ1-1
V gene: TRBV27
clone size: -

CDR3 protein: CASSTGGEETQYF
CDR3 DNA: TGCGCCAGCAGCACCGGTGGGGAAGAGACCCAGTACTTC
D gene: -
J gene: TRBJ2-5
V gene: TRBV5-1
clone size: -

CDR3 protein: CASSSTGTGSSEQYF
CDR3 DNA: TGTGCCAGCAGCAGTACCGGGACAGGGTCATCCGAGCAGTACTTC
D gene: TRBD1
J gene: TRBJ2-7
V gene: TRBV28
clone size: -

CDR3 protein: CAWTGTTGTPYEQYF
CDR3 DNA: TGTGCCTGGACCGGAACGACAGGGACCCCCTACGAGCAGTACTTC
D gene: TRBD1
J gene: TRBJ2-7
V gene: TRBV30
clone size: -

CDR3 protein: CATSRESGRTSYEQYF
CDR3 DNA: TGTGCCACCAGCAGAGAATCCGGGAGGACCTCCTACGAGCAGTACTTC
D gene: TRBD2
J gene: TRBJ2-7
V gene: TRBV15
clone size: -

CDR3 protein: CASGLGIQGGETQYF
CDR3 DNA: TGTGCTAGTGGTTTGGGAATCCAGGGCGGAGAGACCCAGTACTTC
D gene: -
J gene: TRBJ2-5
V gene: TRBV12-5
clone size: -

CDR3 protein: CASSPHRGSTEAFF
CDR3 DNA: TGTGCCAGCAGCCCACACAGGGGAAGTACTGAAGCTTTCTTT
D gene: TRBD1
J gene: TRBJ1-1
V gene: TRBV9
clone size: -

CDR3 protein: CASSADRTDTQYF
CDR3 DNA: TGTGCCAGCTCAGCGGACAGGACAGATACGCAGTATTTT
D gene: TRBD1
J gene: TRBJ2-3
V gene: TRBV18
clone size: -

CDR3 protein: CASSRNVQGASTYEQYF
CDR3 DNA: TGTGCCAGCAGCCGAAATGTCCAGGGGGCATCCACCTACGAGCAGTACTTC
D gene: TRBD1
J gene: TRBJ2-7
V gene: TRBV11-1
clone size: -